The following is a TCR beta chain sequence with its context. This entry is derived from a study of technical replicates of blood from several donors. Clones were read by immunoSEQ multiplex PCR, and TCRdb kept only the in-frame ones, dropping some. The sample lists 60,000 to 65,000 clones; roughly 86% were seen once. The TCR sequence derives from a human donor in good health. Some clones in this sample may be carry-over from other donors' samples. Sequencing was done on a sample of PBMCs.

The CDR3 bases are TGTGCCAGCAGCTCCCCTTCTGGGACAGGGAAATACGAGCAGTACTTC. This translates into CASSSPSGTGKYEQYF. The chain links TRBV27 to TRBJ2-7, with TRBD1 identical over 9 bases. The V gene's germline CDR1 is MNHEY and CDR2 SMNVEV (reference sequence). The CDR3 is made up of 16 amino acids. V lost 6 bases, J lost 4 bases, and 13 bases stayed unmatched.